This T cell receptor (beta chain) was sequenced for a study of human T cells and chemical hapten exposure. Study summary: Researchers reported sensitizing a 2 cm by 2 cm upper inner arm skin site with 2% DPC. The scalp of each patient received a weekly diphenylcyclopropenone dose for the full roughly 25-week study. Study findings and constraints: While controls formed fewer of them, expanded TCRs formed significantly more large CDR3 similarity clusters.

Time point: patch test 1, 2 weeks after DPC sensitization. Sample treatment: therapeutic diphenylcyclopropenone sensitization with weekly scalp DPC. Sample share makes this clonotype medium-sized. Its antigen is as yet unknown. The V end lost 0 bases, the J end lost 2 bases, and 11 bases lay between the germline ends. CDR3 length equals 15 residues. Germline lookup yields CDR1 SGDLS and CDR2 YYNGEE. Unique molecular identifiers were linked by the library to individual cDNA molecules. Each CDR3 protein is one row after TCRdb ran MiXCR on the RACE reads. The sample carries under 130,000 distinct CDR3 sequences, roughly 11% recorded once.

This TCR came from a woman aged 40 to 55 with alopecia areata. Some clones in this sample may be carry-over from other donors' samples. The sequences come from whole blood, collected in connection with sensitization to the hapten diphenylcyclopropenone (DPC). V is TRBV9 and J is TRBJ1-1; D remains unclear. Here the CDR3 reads CASSVGTKINTEAFF. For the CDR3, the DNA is TGTGCCAGCAGCGTAGGTACCAAAATCAACACTGAAGCTTTCTTT. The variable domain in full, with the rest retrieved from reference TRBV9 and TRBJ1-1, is DSGVTQTPKHLITATGQRVTLRCSPRSGDLSVYWYQQSLDQGLQFLIQYYNGEERAKGNILERFSAQQFPDLHSELNLSSLELGDSALYFCASSVGTKINTEAFFGQGTRLTVV.